A selection of T cell receptor beta chains follows, all from one sample in a study of T cell changes during pregnancy in multiple sclerosis. Sequencing was performed with immunoSEQ multiplex PCR; in TCRdb, only in-frame clones are kept and a portion is missing. This table has about 50,000 clones, 85% to 95% appearing once. The starting material was CD4+ T cells from peripheral blood mononuclear cells, obtained before pregnancy. The receptors come from a female donor with multiple sclerosis, enrolled in a pregnancy study. Both conserved end residues are part of each CDR3. A D gene is named only where the DNA matches it firmly. Size values are once, few and many counts, or a class for expanded clones, and some rows have none.

j_call cdr3_length clone_size v_call d_call cdr3_nt cdr3_aa
TRBJ2-3 17 . TRBV18 TRBD2 TGTGCCAGCTCCCCTAGAGGCCGGACTAGCGGAACAGATACGCAGTATTTT CASSPRGRTSGTDTQYF
TRBJ2-4 15 . TRBV7-2 . TGTGCCAGCAGCTTAGGAGTGATTGCCAAAAACATTCAGTACTTC CASSLGVIAKNIQYF
TRBJ2-2 13 . TRBV6-5 TRBD2 TGTGCCAGCTCTGCGGGGGGCAGCGGGGAGCTGTTTTTT CASSAGGSGELFF
TRBJ2-7 17 once TRBV25-1 TRBD1 TGTGCCAGCAGTGACGGGTTCGTGACAGGGGAACCCTACGAGCAGTACTTC CASSDGFVTGEPYEQYF
TRBJ1-1 16 . TRBV19 . TGTGCCAGTAGTACCCCGCCGGCGGCCTGGAACACTGAAGCTTTCTTT CASSTPPAAWNTEAFF
TRBJ1-2 13 . TRBV11-2 TRBD1 TGTGCCAGCAGCGTGGGACAGCTCGATGGCTACACCTTC CASSVGQLDGYTF
TRBJ2-3 15 . TRBV2 . TGTGCCAGCAGCGCAGGGAAGGGTGAGTCAGATACGCAGTATTTT CASSAGKGESDTQYF
TRBJ2-7 13 . TRBV19 . TGTGCCAGTAGAACCACGGGGAGTGACGAGCAGTACTTC CASRTTGSDEQYF
TRBJ2-4 16 . TRBV18 . TGTGCCAGCTCACCACCGTTACAGGGAGACAAAAACATTCAGTACTTC CASSPPLQGDKNIQYF
TRBJ2-4 13 . TRBV18 TRBD1 TGTGCCAGCTCACTTCAGGGGGCTGACATTCAGTACTTC CASSLQGADIQYF
TRBJ2-2 15 . TRBV18 TRBD1 TGTGCCAGCTCACTGGGACAGTCGAACACCGGGGAGCTGTTTTTT CASSLGQSNTGELFF
TRBJ2-7 15 . TRBV25-1 . TGTGCCAGCAGTGAGCCCGGGGTCAGGTCCTACGAGCAGTACTTC CASSEPGVRSYEQYF
TRBJ1-4 14 . TRBV28 . TGTGCCAGCAGTTTCCAGGGAACTAATGAAAAACTGTTTTTT CASSFQGTNEKLFF
TRBJ2-7 13 . TRBV25-1 . TGTGCCAGCAGTGGGACTCAATATGGGGAGCAGTACTTC CASSGTQYGEQYF
TRBJ1-4 17 . TRBV27 . TGTGCCAGCGGATATGACCCATGGACAGTTACTAATGAAAAACTGTTTTTT CASGYDPWTVTNEKLFF
TRBJ1-2 17 . TRBV4-1 . TGCGCCAGCAGCCAAGATCTATTGGGACAACGTAACTATGGCTACACCTTC CASSQDLLGQRNYGYTF
TRBJ2-3 14 . TRBV29-1 . TGCAGCGTTGCGTTGGTATCCCGCAGGGATACGCAGTATTTT CSVALVSRRDTQYF
TRBJ2-7 17 . TRBV4-1 . TGCGCCAGCAGCCAAGATCTAGGAAGGTTGACCTCCTACGAGCAGTACTTC CASSQDLGRLTSYEQYF
TRBJ1-1 15 once TRBV10-3 . TGTGCCATCAGTGAGTCACAGGACCTAAACACTGAAGCTTTCTTT CAISESQDLNTEAFF
TRBJ1-1 18 . TRBV12-5 . TGTGCTAGTGGTTTGGTACTCCCACTCGGGGGACGGAACACTGAAGCTTTCTTT CASGLVLPLGGRNTEAFF
TRBJ2-5 18 . TRBV30 TRBD1 TGTGCCTGGAGTGTACGGGGACAGGGGTCTGAGTACCAAGAGACCCAGTACTTC CAWSVRGQGSEYQETQYF
TRBJ1-1 18 few TRBV6-1 TRBD1 TGTGCCAGCAGTGAAAGAACTTCTATGGGACAGAGGAACACTGAAGCTTTCTTT CASSERTSMGQRNTEAFF
TRBJ2-7 15 . TRBV5-4 . TGTGCCAGCAGCTTGGATCAGCGACCAGAGAGAGAGCAGTACTTC CASSLDQRPEREQYF
TRBJ2-7 15 . TRBV27 . TGTGCCAGCAGTTTGCGAAGACTGTCTTCCTACGAGCAGTACTTC CASSLRRLSSYEQYF
TRBJ2-5 15 . TRBV19 TRBD1 TGTGCCAGTAGGAACCAGGGGGCAGCCAGAGAGACCCAGTACTTC CASRNQGAARETQYF
TRBJ1-4 14 once TRBV15 . TGTGCCACCAGCAGAGATCAGGGGCAGGCAACGCTGTTTTTT CATSRDQGQATLFF
TRBJ1-1 15 . TRBV5-1 TRBD1 TGCGCCAGCAGCTCCCTTTCCGGGACAGTAAACCAAGCTTTCTTT CASSSLSGTVNQAFF
TRBJ2-7 13 . TRBV2 . TGTGCCAGCAAGGAGAATAGAGGTCACGAGCAGTACTTC CASKENRGHEQYF
TRBJ1-1 15 . TRBV5-4 . TGTGCCAGCAGCTTGGAGGGGACACCAAACACTGAAGCTTTCTTT CASSLEGTPNTEAFF
TRBJ2-7 14 . TRBV6-1 . TGTGCCAGCAGTGGGAAACACAGCTCCTACGAGCAGTACTTC CASSGKHSSYEQYF
TRBJ1-4 18 . TRBV18 TRBD1 TGTGCCAGCTCACCACGGACAGGTCCCCTGGCGGATAATGAAAAACTGTTTTTT CASSPRTGPLADNEKLFF
TRBJ1-2 15 . TRBV30 . TGTGCCTGGAGTACCCCATCCAGGGTTCGGTATGGCTACACCTTC CAWSTPSRVRYGYTF
TRBJ1-4 15 . TRBV5-1 . TGCGCCAGCAGCTCTTCACAGGGCCTATCTGAAAAACTGTTTTTT CASSSSQGLSEKLFF
TRBJ2-5 19 . TRBV4-1 TRBD2 TGCGCCAGCAGCCAAGATCACTCCGTGTCGGCTAGCGGGAACGAGACCCAGTACTTC CASSQDHSVSASGNETQYF
TRBJ1-1 15 . TRBV11-2 TRBD1 TGTGCCAGCAGCAGTGGGCAGGGGGCTCGGACTGAAGCTTTCTTT CASSSGQGARTEAFF
TRBJ1-1 14 . TRBV6-5 . TGTGCCAGCAGTCCTCGGCAGGGTGGGGGGGAAGCTTTCTTT CASSPRQGGGEAFF
TRBJ2-7 15 . TRBV4-1 TRBD2 TGCGCCAGCAGCCAACCGACTAGCGGGACCTACGAGCAGTACTTC CASSQPTSGTYEQYF
TRBJ1-1 15 . TRBV9 TRBD1 TGTGCCAGCAGCGTAGCCGGGACAGCGAACACTGAAGCTTTCTTT CASSVAGTANTEAFF
TRBJ2-2 16 . TRBV7-6 . TGTGCCAGCAGCTTATTCTCCTTGACAGCGACCGGGGAGCTGTTTTTT CASSLFSLTATGELFF
TRBJ2-2 16 . TRBV27 . TGTGCCAGCAGTTTATATCAGGCAACGAACACCGGGGAGCTGTTTTTT CASSLYQATNTGELFF
TRBJ1-1 14 . TRBV5-1 . TGCGCCAGCAGCTTGGGGTCCCGGTACACTGAAGCTTTCTTT CASSLGSRYTEAFF
TRBJ1-4 14 . TRBV6-1 . TGTGCCAGCAGTGTATGGGGAGTTAATGAAAAACTGTTTTTT CASSVWGVNEKLFF
TRBJ1-2 14 . TRBV7-8 TRBD1 TGTGCCAGCAGCCTGGGACAGGCCTCGAGGGGCTACACCTTC CASSLGQASRGYTF
TRBJ2-2 15 . TRBV21-1 . TGTGCCAGCAGCGACGGGACAGGGTTGGACGGGGAGCTGTTTTTT CASSDGTGLDGELFF
TRBJ2-1 14 . TRBV30 TRBD2 TGTGCCTGGCTCGGGACTAGAAGCTACAATGAGCAGTTCTTC CAWLGTRSYNEQFF
TRBJ2-1 16 . TRBV25-1 TRBD2 TGTGCCAGCAGTGAACCCACTAGCGGGAGGATCAATGAGCAGTTCTTC CASSEPTSGRINEQFF
TRBJ1-4 15 . TRBV9 TRBD1 TGTGCCAGCAGCCTCCGGGACAGGGGAGAAGAAAAACTGTTTTTT CASSLRDRGEEKLFF
TRBJ2-7 15 . TRBV4-1 . TGCGCCAGCAGCCTGACCGGGACTGAGATCTACGAGCAGTACTTC CASSLTGTEIYEQYF
TRBJ2-5 13 . TRBV11-3 . TGTGCCAGCAGCTTGTTACCCAGAGAGACCCAGTACTTC CASSLLPRETQYF
TRBJ1-6 11 . TRBV30 . TGTGCCTGGAGGGCACCGGGAGACCTCCACTTT CAWRAPGDLHF
TRBJ2-5 14 . TRBV5-1 . TGCGCCAGCAGCACCGGACAGATAGCAGAGACCCAGTACTTC CASSTGQIAETQYF
TRBJ2-1 15 . TRBV2 . TGTGCCAGCAGTGAAAGGCGGGGACCCTTCTATGAGCAGTTCTTC CASSERRGPFYEQFF
TRBJ1-2 11 . TRBV6-1 . TGTGCCAGCGAACAGGTCTATGGCTACACCTTC CASEQVYGYTF